This passage covers 23 T cell receptor beta chains from one sample sequenced in a study of CD8+ T cells in alopecia areata. It was cDNA, reverse transcribed from extracted RNA, that served as the sequencing template. The method was immunoSEQ multiplex PCR; TCRdb's version includes in-frame clones alone and lacks a portion of them. The table lists roughly 110,000 clones, roughly three fifths of them singletons, with 12% in the top ten. Treatment reported: oral pan-JAK inhibitor, 5-10 mg twice daily. This sample comprised CD8+ T cells sorted from blood, obtained at week 24, from a patient treated with tofacitinib. The receptors shown here come from a human donor with alopecia areata.

This clone turned up a few times. The chain employs TRBV18 and TRBJ2-1, with D possibly matching TRBD2 (7 bases). V lost 5 bases and J 4 bases, leaving 21 bases between the germline ends. Germline V gives CDR1 KGHSH, CDR2 LQKENI. The CDR3 length is 17 residues. The CDR3 spells CASSAARAGAPYNEQFF. For the CDR3, the DNA is TGTGCCAGCTCAGCAGCCCGTGCGGGGGCCCCTTACAATGAGCAGTTCTTC.

The chain employs TRBV9 and TRBJ1-1, with TRBD1 as a possible D gene (5 bases). The CDR3 consists of 12 residues. V lost 0 bases and J 5 bases, leaving 5 bases between the germline ends. Per germline, CDR1 SGDLS and CDR2 YYNGEE. In DNA form, the CDR3 reads TGTGCCAGCAGCGTAGGGGGGACTGAAGCTTTCTTT. This codes for CASSVGGTEAFF.

The chain couples TRBV6-6 to TRBJ2-7; 9 bases are shared with TRBD1. Germline CDR1 is MNHNY and CDR2 is SVGAGI (reference sequence). The J segment lost 4 bases and the V segment lost 8 bases, leaving 12 bases of the junction unmatched. The CDR3 is 15 amino acids. The CDR3 is CASGLPGTGPYEQYF. The CDR3 region has the DNA TGTGCCAGCGGATTACCCGGGACAGGGCCTTACGAGCAGTACTTC.

The rearrangement uses TRBV13 and TRBJ2-5, with 10 bases matching TRBD2. The V gene's germline CDR1 is PRHDT and CDR2 FYEKMQ (reference sequence). The CDR3 is 15 amino acids. J was trimmed by 4 bases and V by 5 bases; bases with no gene match: 7. CDR3 region: CASSALAGATETQYF. The CDR3 coding sequence is TGTGCCAGCAGCGCCCTAGCGGGAGCTACAGAGACCCAGTACTTC.

This sequence joins TRBV7-9 and TRBJ2-2; D is ambiguous. Between the trimmed V and J ends, which lost 9 bases and 0 bases, there was a span of 17 bases. Germline CDR1 and CDR2: SEHNR and FQNEAQ (reference sequence). The length of the CDR3 is 16 residues. The CDR3 reads CASPTEVSANTGELFF. The CDR3 DNA follows: TGTGCCAGTCCGACGGAAGTGAGCGCGAACACCGGGGAGCTGTTTTTT.

The rearrangement links TRBV2 to TRBJ2-5; TRBD1 matches at 8 bases. In germline, CDR1 is SNHLY, CDR2 FYNNEI. The length of the CDR3 is 13 residues. J lost 5 bases, V lost 6 bases, and 5 bases had no gene match. The CDR3 loop is CASRSTGEETQYF. In nucleotides, the CDR3 is TGTGCCAGCAGATCGACAGGGGAGGAGACCCAGTACTTC.

The V gene is TRBV9, the J gene TRBJ1-2; D is uncertain. The germline V and J ends were trimmed by 0 bases and 5 bases, with 11 bases remaining between them. Germline V gene lookup returns CDR1 SGDLS and CDR2 YYNGEE. This CDR3 comprises 14 residues. CDR3 amino acids: CASSVEDGSYGYTF. CDR3 coding DNA: TGTGCCAGCAGCGTAGAAGACGGCTCGTATGGCTACACCTTC. Variable domain in full (rest from reference TRBV9 and TRBJ1-2): DSGVTQTPKHLITATGQRVTLRCSPRSGDLSVYWYQQSLDQGLQFLIQYYNGEERAKGNILERFSAQQFPDLHSELNLSSLELGDSALYFCASSVEDGSYGYTFGSGTRLTVV.

V is TRBV9 and J is TRBJ2-3; D uncertain. Per germline, CDR1 SGDLS and CDR2 YYNGEE. Trimming removed 3 bases from V and 2 bases from J, with 7 bases in between. CDR3 length: 13 residues. This CDR3 is CASSDAVTDTQYF. The CDR3 DNA follows: TGTGCCAGCAGCGACGCGGTCACAGATACGCAGTATTTT.

As for this clone: Other DNA variants within this sample encode the same CDR3. This chain's CDR3 is CASSLVGAYEQYF. CDR3 DNA sequence: TGTGCCAGCAGCCTAGTGGGAGCCTACGAGCAGTACTTC. This chain joins TRBV7-9 and TRBJ2-7, with a tentative D call TRBD2 (5 bases). V was trimmed by 5 bases and J by 2 bases, leaving 10 bases between them. This CDR3 has 13 residues. The V gene's germline CDR1 is SEHNR and CDR2 FQNEAQ (reference sequence). Full variable domain (rest looked up from reference TRBV7-9 and TRBJ2-7): DTGVSQNPRHKITKRGQNVTFRCDPISEHNRLYWYRQTLGQGPEFLTYFQNEAQLEKSRLLSDRFSAERPKGSFSTLEIQRTEQGDSAMYLCASSLVGAYEQYFGPGTRLTVT.

This clone was recorded a few times. V is TRBV27 and J is TRBJ2-1, with 8 positions matching TRBD2. J gave up 4 bases and V 6 bases, and 8 bases lay outside the gene matches. The CDR3 is made up of 15 amino acids. Looked up from germline, CDR1 is MNHEY and CDR2 is SMNVEV (reference sequence). CDR3 sequence reads: CASSPPSGGYNEQFF. CDR3 in DNA: TGTGCCAGCAGCCCCCCCAGCGGGGGTTACAATGAGCAGTTCTTC.

The chain links TRBV30 to TRBJ1-5; D not certain. With 2 bases removed from V and 4 bases from J, the gap between germline ends came to 9 bases. Germline V gives CDR1 GTSNPN, CDR2 SVGIG (reference sequence). This CDR3 is built from 13 residues. The DNA for the CDR3 is TGTGCCTGGAGTTGGGGTGGGAATCAGCCCCAGCATTTT. Its translation: CAWSWGGNQPQHF.

In its sample, this clone was seen once. Other DNA sequences in the sample encode the same CDR3. The chain carries TRBV7-9 and TRBJ1-6; 7 bases map to TRBD1. CDR3 size: 12 residues. Looked up from germline, CDR1 is SEHNR and CDR2 is FQNEAQ (reference sequence). V lost 5 bases to trimming and J lost 9 bases; unmatched junction nucleotides: 1. CDR3 in DNA: TGTGCCAGCAGCCCAGGGGGTTCACCCCTCCACTTT. Amino acids: CASSPGGSPLHF.

In its sample, this clone was seen many times. V is TRBV11-2 and J is TRBJ2-3; D unclear. Germline V gene sequence: CDR1 SGHAT, CDR2 FQNNGV. This CDR3 contains 14 residues. V lost 2 bases to trimming and J lost 1 base, with 7 bases between them. CDR3 coding DNA: TGTGCCAGCAGCTTACGTCAGCGCACAGATACGCAGTATTTT. Its protein is CASSLRQRTDTQYF.

The chain employs TRBV29-1 and TRBJ2-3; D uncertain. V was pared by 7 bases and J by 2 bases, with 19 bases between. CDR1 is SQVTM, CDR2 ANQGSEA, per germline. This CDR3 is built from 15 residues. DNA for the CDR3: TGCAGCGCTTATACCTTTGAAGAGGTCACAGATACGCAGTATTTT. Protein product: CSAYTFEEVTDTQYF.

This chain connects TRBV7-9 to TRBJ2-1, with D possibly being TRBD1 (6 bases). The CDR3 is 13 residues long. Germline-derived CDR1 and CDR2 are SEHNR and FQNEAQ (reference sequence). With 4 bases removed from V and 7 bases from J, the gap between germline ends came to 11 bases. The DNA for the CDR3 is TGTGCCAGCAGCTCACAGGGTGGGAATGAGCAGTTCTTC. Amino acids: CASSSQGGNEQFF.

V and J are TRBV19 and TRBJ1-1, with no clear D. The CDR3 sequence is 15 residues long. Germline lookup yields CDR1 LNHDA and CDR2 SQIVND (reference sequence). Trimming shortened V by 0 bases and J by 3 bases, and 11 bases separated the two germline ends. Written as DNA, the CDR3 is TGTGCCAGTAGTATAGAACCCCTAGCCCACACTGAAGCTTTCTTT. Protein product: CASSIEPLAHTEAFF.

This clone was detected a few times. CDR3 nucleotide sequence: TGTGCCAGCAGCTTACGGGAGACCCAGTACTTC. This sequence encodes CASSLRETQYF. The V call is TRBV11-2, the J call TRBJ2-5, with D uncertain. Looked up from germline, CDR1 is SGHAT and CDR2 is FQNNGV. V was clipped by 2 bases and J by 5 bases, with 3 bases between them. CDR3 length: 11 residues.

The rearrangement links TRBV5-1 to TRBJ1-4, with D unresolved. Germline CDR1 SGHRS, CDR2 YFSETQ. Trimming stripped 2 bases from V and 4 bases from J, with 12 bases between. CDR3 size: 15 residues. The CDR3 coding sequence is TGCGCCAGCAGCTTCGAGACACTCGATAATGAAAAACTGTTTTTT. Translating gives CASSFETLDNEKLFF.

This chain joins TRBV7-9 and TRBJ2-7; D possibly corresponds to TRBD2 (5 bases). Germline V gene lookup returns CDR1 SEHNR and CDR2 FQNEAQ (reference sequence). The CDR3 is 14 residues long. The ends were cut back, 5 bases at V and 2 bases at J, with 13 bases in the middle. The CDR3 spells CASSPLTGTYEQYF. Here the CDR3 DNA reads TGTGCCAGCAGCCCGCTGACGGGAACCTACGAGCAGTACTTC.

J is TRBJ2-7 and V is TRBV4-1; tentative D call: TRBD2 (6 bases). The length of the CDR3 is 17 residues. From germline, CDR1 is MGHRA and CDR2 YSYEKL. V was pared by 4 bases and J by 2 bases, with 21 bases between. The CDR3 nucleotides read TGCGCCAGCAGCCGGATGGAGGGGAAAGGGCCCACCTACGAGCAGTACTTC. This encodes CASSRMEGKGPTYEQYF.

This clone was seen a single time. The chain couples TRBV7-9 to TRBJ2-5, with 7 bases matching TRBD2. The germline V gene has CDR1 SEHNR and CDR2 FQNEAQ (reference sequence). The CDR3 is made up of 13 amino acids. The V gene end was trimmed by 5 bases and the J gene end by 5 bases; junction bases not matched to a gene: 5. The CDR3, as DNA: TGTGCCAGCAGCCCCCTGGGGGGGGAGACCCAGTACTTC. Translation gives CASSPLGGETQYF.

The V and J genes are TRBV27 and TRBJ2-6; D not resolved. Germline CDR1 is MNHEY and CDR2 is SMNVEV (reference sequence). The CDR3 consists of 14 residues. Trimming stripped 3 bases from V and 0 bases from J, with 3 bases between. The CDR3 coding sequence is TGTGCCAGCAGTTTTCGCTCTGGGGCCAACGTCCTGACTTTC. Translation gives CASSFRSGANVLTF.

This sequence joins TRBV6-1 and TRBJ2-2; the match to TRBD2 covers 11 bases. The V gene's germline CDR1 is MNHNS and CDR2 SASEGT. V gave up 6 bases and J gave up 7 bases; unmatched junction bases: 7. The CDR3 is 15 residues long. CDR3 in DNA: TGTGCCAGCAGGAGTAGCGGGGGGGATTTCGGGGAGCTGTTTTTT. This encodes CASRSSGGDFGELFF.